The T cell receptor beta chain under discussion was sequenced for a study of CD8+ T cells in alopecia areata. The treatment denotes: oral pan-JAK inhibitor, 5-10 mg twice daily. As the sequencing template, cDNA was produced by extracting RNA and reverse transcribing it. TCRdb keeps only in-frame clones here, not all; method: immunoSEQ multiplex PCR. The sample lists fewer than 250,000 clones, roughly three fifths occurring once. Worth noting for this clone: Its specificity is not known.

Findings of the study overall: Compared with mice, patients displayed less clear TCR sharing, possibly for HLA-related reasons.

The TCR originated in a human donor with alopecia areata. Sequencing was performed on CD4+ T cells sorted from blood, taken at week 4, from a patient treated with tofacitinib.

CDR3 in amino acids: CSVTRDRGRNEQFF. CDR3 bases: TGCAGCGTTACCCGGGACAGGGGGCGCAATGAGCAGTTCTTC. The chain uses TRBV29-1 and TRBJ2-1; 12 positions agree with TRBD1. CDR1 and CDR2 from the germline V gene are SQVTM and ANQGSEA. The J segment lost 6 bases and the V segment lost 5 bases, leaving 5 bases of the junction unmatched. The length of the CDR3 is 14 residues.